Sequencing of this T cell receptor (beta chain) was carried out in a study of OX40 agonist ivuxolimab in advanced cancers. The assay was immunoSEQ multiplex PCR, and TCRdb's table has in-frame clones only and misses some. This sample has about 55,000 clones, with 75% to 90% found just once. The CDR3 has 14 amino acids. Trimming removed 0 bases from V and 6 bases from J; junction bases left unmatched: 2. Germline-derived CDR1 and CDR2 are SGHAT and FQNNGV. This clone was detected only a few times. The rearrangement uses TRBV11-2 and TRBJ1-5; 7 nucleotides agree with TRBD1. This TCR was recovered from an adult with an advanced solid tumor such as melanoma, head and neck, liver or kidney cancer. Sample: CD4+ or CD8+ T cells sorted from blood, taken in a trial of the OX40 agonist ivuxolimab. CDR3 region: CASSLEPGGQPQHF. CDR3 bases: TGTGCCAGCAGCTTAGAGCCAGGGGGTCAGCCCCAGCATTTT.